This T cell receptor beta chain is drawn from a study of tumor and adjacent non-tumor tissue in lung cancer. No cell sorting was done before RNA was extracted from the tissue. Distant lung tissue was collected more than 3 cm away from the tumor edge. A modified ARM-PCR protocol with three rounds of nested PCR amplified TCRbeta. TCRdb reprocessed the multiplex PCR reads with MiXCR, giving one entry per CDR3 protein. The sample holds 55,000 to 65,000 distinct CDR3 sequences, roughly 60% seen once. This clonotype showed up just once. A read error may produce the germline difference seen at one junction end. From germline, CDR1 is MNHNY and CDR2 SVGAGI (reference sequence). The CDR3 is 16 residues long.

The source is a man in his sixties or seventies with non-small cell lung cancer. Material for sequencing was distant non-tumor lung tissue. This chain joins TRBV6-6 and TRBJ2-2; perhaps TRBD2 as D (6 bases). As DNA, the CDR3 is TGTACCAGTAGTCACATCTCGGGCGGGACCACCGGGGAGCTGTTTTTT. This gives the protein CTSSHISGGTTGELFF.